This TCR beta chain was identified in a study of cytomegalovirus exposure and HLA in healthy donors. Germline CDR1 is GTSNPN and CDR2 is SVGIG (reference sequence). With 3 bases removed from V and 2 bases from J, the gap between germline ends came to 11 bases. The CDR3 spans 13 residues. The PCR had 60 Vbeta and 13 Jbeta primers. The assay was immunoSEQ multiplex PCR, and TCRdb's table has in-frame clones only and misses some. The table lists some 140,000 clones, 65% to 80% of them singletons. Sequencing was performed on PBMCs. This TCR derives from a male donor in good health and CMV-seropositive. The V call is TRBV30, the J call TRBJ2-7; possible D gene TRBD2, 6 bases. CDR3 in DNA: TGTGCCTGGAGGGGACTTGCCACCTACGAGCAGTACTTC. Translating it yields CAWRGLATYEQYF.